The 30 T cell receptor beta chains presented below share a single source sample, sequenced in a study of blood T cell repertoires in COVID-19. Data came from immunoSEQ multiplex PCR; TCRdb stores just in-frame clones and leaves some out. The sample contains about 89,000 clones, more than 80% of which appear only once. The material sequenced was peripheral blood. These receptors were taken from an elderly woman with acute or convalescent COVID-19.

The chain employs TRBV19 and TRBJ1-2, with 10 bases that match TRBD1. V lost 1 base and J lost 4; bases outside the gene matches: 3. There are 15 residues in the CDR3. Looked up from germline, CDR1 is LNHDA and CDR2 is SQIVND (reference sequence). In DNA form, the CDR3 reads TGTGCCAGTAGTATAGCCTGGACAGGGGGCTATGGCTACACCTTC. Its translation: CASSIAWTGGYGYTF.

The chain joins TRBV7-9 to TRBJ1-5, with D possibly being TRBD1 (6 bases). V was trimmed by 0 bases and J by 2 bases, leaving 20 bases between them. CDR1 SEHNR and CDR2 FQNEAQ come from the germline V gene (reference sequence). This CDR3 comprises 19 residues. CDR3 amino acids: CASSLAGRQGSLGNQPQHF. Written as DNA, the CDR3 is TGTGCCAGCAGCTTAGCTGGTCGGCAGGGGTCCCTAGGCAATCAGCCCCAGCATTTT.

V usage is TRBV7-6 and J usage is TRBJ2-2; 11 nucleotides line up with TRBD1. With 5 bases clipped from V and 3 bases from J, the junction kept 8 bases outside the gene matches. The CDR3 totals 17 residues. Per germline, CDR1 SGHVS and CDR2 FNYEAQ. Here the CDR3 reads CASSTLPGQGDTGELFF. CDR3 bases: TGTGCCAGCAGCACCTTACCGGGACAGGGGGACACCGGGGAGCTGTTTTTT.

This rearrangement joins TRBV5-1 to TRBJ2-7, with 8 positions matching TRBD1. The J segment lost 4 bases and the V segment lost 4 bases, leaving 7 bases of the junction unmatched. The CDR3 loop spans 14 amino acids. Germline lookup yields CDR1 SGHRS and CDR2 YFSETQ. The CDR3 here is CASSNGQGGYEQYF. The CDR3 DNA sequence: TGCGCCAGCAGCAACGGACAGGGTGGGTACGAGCAGTACTTC. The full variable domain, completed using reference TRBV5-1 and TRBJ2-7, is KAGVTQTPRYLIKTRGQQVTLSCSPISGHRSVSWYQQTPGQGLQFLFEYFSETQRNKGNFPGRFSGRQFSNSRSEMNVSTLELGDSALYLCASSNGQGGYEQYFGPGTRLTVT.

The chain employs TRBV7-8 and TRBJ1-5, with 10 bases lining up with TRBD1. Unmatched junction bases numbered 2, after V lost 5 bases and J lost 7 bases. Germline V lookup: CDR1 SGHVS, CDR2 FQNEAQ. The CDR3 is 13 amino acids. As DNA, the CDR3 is TGTGCCAGCAGCGGGACAGGGGAACAGCCCCAGCATTTT. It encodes CASSGTGEQPQHF.

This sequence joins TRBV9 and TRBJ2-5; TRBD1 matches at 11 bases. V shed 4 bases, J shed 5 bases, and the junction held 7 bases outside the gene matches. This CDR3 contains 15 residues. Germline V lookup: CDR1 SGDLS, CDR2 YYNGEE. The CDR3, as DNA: TGTGCCAGCAGCCCCTGGACAGGGGGCCGGGAGACCCAGTACTTC. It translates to CASSPWTGGRETQYF.

Written as DNA, the CDR3 is TGTGCCAGCAGTTACGAGGGGGACAGGGGTCGGTATGGCTACACCTTC. Translation gives CASSYEGDRGRYGYTF. J is TRBJ1-2 and V is TRBV6-5; 10 bases are a match to TRBD1. V lost 2 bases and J lost 5; bases outside the gene matches: 8. CDR1 and CDR2 (germline): MNHEY, SVGAGI. CDR3 length: 16 amino acids.

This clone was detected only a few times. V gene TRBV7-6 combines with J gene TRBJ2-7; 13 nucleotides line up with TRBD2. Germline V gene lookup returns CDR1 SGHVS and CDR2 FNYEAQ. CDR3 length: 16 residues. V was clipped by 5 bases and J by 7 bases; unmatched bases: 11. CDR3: CASSRGLAGDYGEQYF. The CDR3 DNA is TGTGCCAGCAGCCGCGGACTAGCGGGGGACTACGGGGAGCAGTACTTC. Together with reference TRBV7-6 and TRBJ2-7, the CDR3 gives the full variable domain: GAGVSQSPRYKVTKRGQDVALRCDPISGHVSLYWYRQALGQGPEFLTYFNYEAQQDKSGLPNDRFSAERPEGSISTLTIQRTEQRDSAMYRCASSRGLAGDYGEQYFGPGTRLTVT.

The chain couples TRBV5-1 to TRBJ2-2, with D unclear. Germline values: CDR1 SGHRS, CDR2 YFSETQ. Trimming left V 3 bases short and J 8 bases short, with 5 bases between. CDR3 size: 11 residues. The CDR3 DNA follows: TGCGCCAGCAGCTCCGCGGGGGAGCTGTTTTTT. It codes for CASSSAGELFF.

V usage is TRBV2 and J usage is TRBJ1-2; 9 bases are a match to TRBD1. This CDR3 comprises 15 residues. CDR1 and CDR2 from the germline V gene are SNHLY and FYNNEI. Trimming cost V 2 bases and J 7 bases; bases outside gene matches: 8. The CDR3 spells CASSEKPGQGFGYTF. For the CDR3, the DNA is TGTGCCAGCAGTGAAAAGCCGGGACAGGGTTTTGGCTACACCTTC.

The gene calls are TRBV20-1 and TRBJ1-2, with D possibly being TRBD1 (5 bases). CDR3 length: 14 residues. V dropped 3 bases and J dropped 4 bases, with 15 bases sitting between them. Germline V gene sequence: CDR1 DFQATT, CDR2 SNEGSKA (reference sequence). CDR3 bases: TGCAGTGCTAGTGGGGGACTCCTAAGCTATGGCTACACCTTC. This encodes CSASGGLLSYGYTF.

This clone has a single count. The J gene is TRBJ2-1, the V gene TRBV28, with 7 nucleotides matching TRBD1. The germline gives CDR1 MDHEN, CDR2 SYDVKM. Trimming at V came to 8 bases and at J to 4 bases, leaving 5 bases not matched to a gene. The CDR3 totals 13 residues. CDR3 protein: CASLGTEYNEQFF. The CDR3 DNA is TGTGCCAGCCTTGGGACAGAATACAATGAGCAGTTCTTC.

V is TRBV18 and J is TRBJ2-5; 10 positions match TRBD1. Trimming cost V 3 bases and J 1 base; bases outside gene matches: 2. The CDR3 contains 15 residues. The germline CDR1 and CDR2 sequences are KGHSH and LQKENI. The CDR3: CASSPGQGTQETQYF. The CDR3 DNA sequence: TGTGCCAGCTCACCGGGACAGGGGACCCAAGAGACCCAGTACTTC.

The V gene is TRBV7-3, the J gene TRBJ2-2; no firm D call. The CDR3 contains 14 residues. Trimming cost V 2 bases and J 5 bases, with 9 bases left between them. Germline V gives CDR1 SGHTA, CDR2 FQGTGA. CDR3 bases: TGTGCCAGCAGCTTAGCGGTAACGACCGGGGAGCTGTTTTTT. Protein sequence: CASSLAVTTGELFF.

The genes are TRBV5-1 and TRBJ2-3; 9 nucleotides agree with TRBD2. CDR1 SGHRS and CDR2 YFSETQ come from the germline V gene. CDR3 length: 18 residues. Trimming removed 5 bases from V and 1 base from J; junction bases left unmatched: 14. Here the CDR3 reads CASRRLAELQTRTDTQYF. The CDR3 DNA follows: TGCGCCAGCAGGAGACTAGCGGAATTGCAAACCCGCACAGATACGCAGTATTTT. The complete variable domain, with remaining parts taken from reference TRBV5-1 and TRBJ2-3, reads KAGVTQTPRYLIKTRGQQVTLSCSPISGHRSVSWYQQTPGQGLQFLFEYFSETQRNKGNFPGRFSGRQFSNSRSEMNVSTLELGDSALYLCASRRLAELQTRTDTQYFGPGTRLTVL.

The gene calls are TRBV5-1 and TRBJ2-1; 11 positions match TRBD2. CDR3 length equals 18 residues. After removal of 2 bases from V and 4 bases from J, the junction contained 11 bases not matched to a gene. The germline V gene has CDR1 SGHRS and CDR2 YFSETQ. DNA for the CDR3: TGCGCCAGCAGCTTTAGCCTAGCGGGGGGCCAACGGTACAATGAGCAGTTCTTC. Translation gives CASSFSLAGGQRYNEQFF.

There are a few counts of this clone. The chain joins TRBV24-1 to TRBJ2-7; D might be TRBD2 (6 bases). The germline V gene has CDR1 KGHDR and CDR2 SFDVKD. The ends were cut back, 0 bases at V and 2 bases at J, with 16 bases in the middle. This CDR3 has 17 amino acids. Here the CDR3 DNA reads TGTGCCACCAGTGATTTGCAGTTTCCGGGGACTCCCTACGAGCAGTACTTC. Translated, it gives CATSDLQFPGTPYEQYF.

In DNA, the CDR3 is TGTGCCAGTAGTATTCAGATTCCCTACGAGCAGTACTTC. It specifies CASSIQIPYEQYF. V is TRBV19 and J is TRBJ2-7; D ambiguous. The CDR3 is 13 residues long. With 3 bases removed from V and 2 bases from J, the gap between germline ends came to 8 bases. Germline values: CDR1 LNHDA, CDR2 SQIVND (reference sequence).

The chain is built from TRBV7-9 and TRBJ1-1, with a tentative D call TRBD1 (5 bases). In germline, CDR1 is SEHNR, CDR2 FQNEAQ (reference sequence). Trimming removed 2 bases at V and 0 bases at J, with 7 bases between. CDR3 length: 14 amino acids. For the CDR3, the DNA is TGTGCCAGCAGCTTAAGGACATTGAACACTGAAGCTTTCTTT. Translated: CASSLRTLNTEAFF.

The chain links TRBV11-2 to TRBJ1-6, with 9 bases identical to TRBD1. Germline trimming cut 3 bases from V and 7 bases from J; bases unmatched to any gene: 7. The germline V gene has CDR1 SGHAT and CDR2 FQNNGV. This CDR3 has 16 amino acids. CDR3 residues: CASSFGGTGRNSPLHF. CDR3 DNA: TGTGCCAGCAGCTTTGGAGGGACAGGGAGGAATTCACCCCTCCACTTT.

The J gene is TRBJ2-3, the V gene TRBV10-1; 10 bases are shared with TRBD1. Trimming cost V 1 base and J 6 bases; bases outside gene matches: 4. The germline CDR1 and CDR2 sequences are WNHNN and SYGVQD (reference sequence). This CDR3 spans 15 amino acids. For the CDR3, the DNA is TGCGCCAGCAGTGAGTTAGGGACAGGGGCCGATACGCAGTATTTT. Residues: CASSELGTGADTQYF.

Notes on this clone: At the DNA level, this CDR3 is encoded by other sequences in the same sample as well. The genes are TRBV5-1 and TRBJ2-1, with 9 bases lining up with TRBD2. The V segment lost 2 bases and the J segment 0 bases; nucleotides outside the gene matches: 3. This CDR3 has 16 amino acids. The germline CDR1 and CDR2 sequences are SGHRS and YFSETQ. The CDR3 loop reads CASSFLAGSSYNEQFF. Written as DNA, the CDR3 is TGCGCCAGCAGCTTCCTAGCGGGGAGCTCCTACAATGAGCAGTTCTTC.

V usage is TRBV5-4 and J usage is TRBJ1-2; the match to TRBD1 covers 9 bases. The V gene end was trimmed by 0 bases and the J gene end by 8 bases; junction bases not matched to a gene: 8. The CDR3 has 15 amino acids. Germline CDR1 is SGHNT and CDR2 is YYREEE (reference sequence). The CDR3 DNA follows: TGTGCCAGCAGCTTGGTTGGGACAGGGACTAAGGGCTACACCTTC. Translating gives CASSLVGTGTKGYTF.

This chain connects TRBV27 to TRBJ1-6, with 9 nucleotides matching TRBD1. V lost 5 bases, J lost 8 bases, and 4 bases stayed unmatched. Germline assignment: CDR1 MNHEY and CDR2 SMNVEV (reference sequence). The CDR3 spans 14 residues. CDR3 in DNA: TGTGCCAGCAGTAGGGACAGGGTAGATTCACCCCTCCACTTT. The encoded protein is CASSRDRVDSPLHF.

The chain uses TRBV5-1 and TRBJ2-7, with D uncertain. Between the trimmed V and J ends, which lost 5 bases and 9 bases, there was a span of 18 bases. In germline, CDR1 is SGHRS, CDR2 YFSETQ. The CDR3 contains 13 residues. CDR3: CASSDSLSRVQYF. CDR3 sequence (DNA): TGCGCCAGCAGTGATAGCCTCTCTCGGGTGCAGTACTTC.

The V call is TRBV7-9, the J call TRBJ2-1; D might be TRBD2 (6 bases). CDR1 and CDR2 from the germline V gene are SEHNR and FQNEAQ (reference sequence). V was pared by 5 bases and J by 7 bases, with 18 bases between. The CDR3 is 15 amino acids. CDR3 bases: TGTGCCAGCAGCACCCGGGACTTATCTCGGAATGAGCAGTTCTTC. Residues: CASSTRDLSRNEQFF.

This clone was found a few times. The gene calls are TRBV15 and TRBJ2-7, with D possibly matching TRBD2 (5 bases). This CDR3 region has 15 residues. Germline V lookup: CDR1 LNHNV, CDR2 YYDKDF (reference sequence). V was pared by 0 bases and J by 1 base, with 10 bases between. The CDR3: CATSRDVGSSYEQYF. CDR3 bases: TGTGCCACCAGCAGAGATGTTGGGAGTTCCTACGAGCAGTACTTC.

This CDR3 reads CASSSGGGTRSEQYF. The CDR3 DNA follows: TGTGCCAGCAGCTCAGGAGGCGGTACGCGAAGCGAGCAGTACTTC. V is TRBV7-2 and J is TRBJ2-7, with a tentative D call TRBD2 (5 bases). Per the germline V gene, CDR1 is SGHTA and CDR2 is FQGNSA. The CDR3 length is 15 residues. The V gene lost 4 bases and the J gene lost 6 bases, with 19 bases spanning the gap.

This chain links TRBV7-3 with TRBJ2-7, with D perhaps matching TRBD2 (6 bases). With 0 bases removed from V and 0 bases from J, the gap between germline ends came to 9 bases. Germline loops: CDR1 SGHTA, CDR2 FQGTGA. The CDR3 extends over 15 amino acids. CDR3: CASSLTGLSSYEQYF. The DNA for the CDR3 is TGTGCCAGCAGCTTAACGGGACTTTCCTCCTACGAGCAGTACTTC.

As DNA, the CDR3 is TGCGCCACCCGTCCGAGCGGGCCGGGCGGGGAGCTGTTTTTT. Its protein product is CATRPSGPGGELFF. The chain couples TRBV10-2 to TRBJ2-2; perhaps TRBD2 as D (6 bases). The CDR3 length is 14 residues. Germline values: CDR1 WSHSY, CDR2 SAAADI. V was pared by 10 bases and J by 7 bases, with 19 bases between.